The next 18 T cell receptor beta chains were all read from a single sample in a study of T cell responses to AZD1222 COVID-19 vaccine. Profiled with immunoSEQ multiplex PCR; TCRdb holds only in-frame clones, not every one. This sample yields about 84,000 clones, of which 70% to 90% are seen a single time; under 11% belongs to the top ten. Source: peripheral blood, taken 28 days after the second AZD1222 dose. The receptor source for this set is an adult who received the AZD1222 COVID-19 vaccine.

The chain combines TRBV6-5 with TRBJ2-5; D is unresolved. With 7 bases removed from V and 1 base from J, the gap between germline ends came to 10 bases. Germline lookup yields CDR1 MNHEY and CDR2 SVGAGI. This CDR3 comprises 13 residues. CDR3 DNA sequence: TGTGCCAGCAACATGGAAGCCCAAGAGACCCAGTACTTC. It specifies CASNMEAQETQYF.

Concerning this clone: This clone may be a read error of a much larger clone one base away. V and J are TRBV5-6 and TRBJ2-7; tentative D call: TRBD1 (5 bases). This CDR3 has 12 amino acids. Trimming left V 2 bases short and J 3 bases short, with 6 bases between. Germline loops: CDR1 SGHDT, CDR2 YYEEEE. CDR3 residues: CASSFQGYEQYF. The CDR3 DNA reads as TGTGCCAGCAGCTTTCAGGGCTACGAGCAGTACTTC.

The J gene is TRBJ1-2, the V gene TRBV29-1; 7 positions agree with TRBD1. The CDR3 has 13 amino acids. Germline V lookup: CDR1 SQVTM, CDR2 ANQGSEA. The J segment lost 1 base and the V segment lost 7 bases, leaving 6 bases of the junction unmatched. CDR3: CSAVTGFNYGYTF. CDR3 in DNA: TGCAGCGCAGTGACAGGGTTTAACTATGGCTACACCTTC.

The rearrangement joins TRBV15 to TRBJ1-4, with D tentatively TRBD1 (5 bases). Germline-derived CDR1 and CDR2 are LNHNV and YYDKDF (reference sequence). V was pared by 3 bases and J by 0 bases, with 11 bases between. The CDR3 totals 16 residues. In nucleotides, the CDR3 is TGTGCCACCAGCAGGCCTTCGGGGGCAACTAATGAAAAACTGTTTTTT. This translates into CATSRPSGATNEKLFF. Complete variable domain (other parts from reference TRBV15 and TRBJ1-4): DAMVIQNPRYQVTQFGKPVTLSCSQTLNHNVMYWYQQKSSQAPKLLFHYYDKDFNNEADTPDNFQSRRPNTSFCFLDIRSPGLGDTAMYLCATSRPSGATNEKLFFGSGTQLSVL.

This clone was picked up one time. The chain recombines TRBV21-1 with TRBJ2-3; the table's D call of TRBD1 was not tested on the DNA. TRBV21-1 is described as a pseudogene. There are 17 residues in the CDR3. This CDR3 is CASSRARTGNSTDTQYF. CDR3 sequence (DNA): TGTGCCAGCAGCAGAGCCAGGACAGGGAATTCCACAGATACGCAGTATTTT.

The chain uses TRBV27 and TRBJ2-2; D remains ambiguous. The CDR3 is 17 amino acids. The germline V gene encodes CDR1 MNHEY and CDR2 SMNVEV (reference sequence). Deletions cut 6 bases from V and 0 bases from J, with 17 bases between. CDR3 bases: TGTGCCAGCAGCCGCGAGTTGTACGCCGCGAACACCGGGGAGCTGTTTTTT. Amino acid sequence: CASSRELYAANTGELFF.

V usage is TRBV7-6 and J usage is TRBJ2-3; D is uncertain. Germline V gene data show CDR1 as SGHVS and CDR2 as FNYEAQ. This CDR3 has 15 residues. V dropped 2 bases and J dropped 3 bases, with 12 bases sitting between them. In DNA, the CDR3 is TGTGCCAGCAGCTTATCTGGGGTCAGAACAGATACGCAGTATTTT. It translates to CASSLSGVRTDTQYF. The full variable domain, completed using reference TRBV7-6 and TRBJ2-3, is GAGVSQSPRYKVTKRGQDVALRCDPISGHVSLYWYRQALGQGPEFLTYFNYEAQQDKSGLPNDRFSAERPEGSISTLTIQRTEQRDSAMYRCASSLSGVRTDTQYFGPGTRLTVL.

The chain is built from TRBV28 and TRBJ2-1; 9 positions match TRBD2. The V gene's germline CDR1 is MDHEN and CDR2 SYDVKM. V lost 3 bases, J lost 8 bases, and 14 bases stayed unmatched. The CDR3 loop spans 17 amino acids. For the CDR3, the DNA is TGTGCCAGCAGTTTCCCGCCAACGCGGGGGGGCCTGCATGAGCAGTTCTTC. As protein: CASSFPPTRGGLHEQFF. Full variable domain (missing parts from reference TRBV28 and TRBJ2-1): DVKVTQSSRYLVKRTGEKVFLECVQDMDHENMFWYRQDPGLGLRLIYFSYDVKMKEKGDIPEGYSVSREKKERFSLILESASTNQTSMYLCASSFPPTRGGLHEQFFGPGTRLTVL.

The chain carries TRBV6-5 and TRBJ2-5; 9 bases agree with TRBD1. This CDR3 is 14 amino acids long. V lost 8 bases to trimming and J lost 1 base; unmatched junction nucleotides: 5. Germline CDR1 and CDR2: MNHEY and SVGAGI. The CDR3: CASGQGNSQETQYF. CDR3 DNA sequence: TGTGCCAGCGGACAGGGGAACTCCCAAGAGACCCAGTACTTC.

This clone is a singleton in its sample. The rearrangement links TRBV28 to TRBJ1-4, with D unclear. From germline, CDR1 is MDHEN and CDR2 SYDVKM. V lost 7 bases to trimming and J lost 0 bases, with 12 bases between them. This CDR3 is built from 15 residues. DNA for the CDR3: TGTGCCAGCAAAAAGATGGCGGCAACTAATGAAAAACTGTTTTTT. It yields the protein CASKKMAATNEKLFF.

V and J are TRBV5-5 and TRBJ1-4; D is ambiguous. V was pared by 1 base and J by 4 bases, with 11 bases between. Germline V gene sequence: CDR1 SGHKS, CDR2 YYEKEE (reference sequence). This CDR3 comprises 15 residues. The CDR3 is CASSLMSRNNEKLFF. For the CDR3, the DNA is TGTGCCAGCAGCTTGATGTCCAGGAATAATGAAAAACTGTTTTTT.

The genes are TRBV27 and TRBJ1-4; possibly TRBD1 for D (6 bases). V shed 5 bases and J shed 8 bases, with 18 bases lying between them. Germline assignment: CDR1 MNHEY and CDR2 SMNVEV (reference sequence). The CDR3 runs 15 residues. Written as DNA, the CDR3 is TGTGCCAGCAGTCCCCGGACAGACCAGAAGGAAAAACTGTTTTTT. Translating gives CASSPRTDQKEKLFF.

The rearrangement links TRBV11-1 to TRBJ2-7; D call uncertain. This CDR3 comprises 11 residues. V was cut by 6 bases and J by 3 bases, with 6 bases left in between. CDR1 is SGHAT and CDR2 is FQDESV in the germline V gene (reference sequence). CDR3 sequence reads: CASSSHYEQYF. The CDR3 nucleotides are TGTGCCAGCAGTAGTCACTACGAGCAGTACTTC.

This clone was recorded once. V is TRBV7-6 and J is TRBJ2-3, with 10 positions matching TRBD2. This CDR3 region has 15 residues. Trimming removed 0 bases from V and 5 bases from J; junction bases left unmatched: 2. Germline V gene lookup returns CDR1 SGHVS and CDR2 FNYEAQ. CDR3 nucleotides: TGTGCCAGCAGCTTAGCTCTAGCGGGGGTAGATACGCAGTATTTT. It encodes CASSLALAGVDTQYF.

The chain has TRBV6-5 and TRBJ2-3; no firm D call. Germline V gives CDR1 MNHEY, CDR2 SVGAGI. Trimming pared 0 bases from V and 7 bases from J, leaving 2 bases between. The CDR3 runs to 11 residues. CDR3 sequence: CASSYSHTQYF. The CDR3 DNA is TGTGCCAGCAGTTACTCCCATACGCAGTATTTT.

The chain uses TRBV19 and TRBJ2-7; either TRBD1 or TRBD2 may supply D (5 bases each). With 1 base removed from V and 3 bases from J, the gap between germline ends came to 10 bases. The germline V gene encodes CDR1 LNHDA and CDR2 SQIVND (reference sequence). The CDR3 has 14 amino acids. The CDR3 DNA reads as TGTGCCAGTAGTATAGTAGGGGACCTCTACGAGCAGTACTTC. Translated, it gives CASSIVGDLYEQYF.

J is TRBJ1-4 and V is TRBV4-2, with 11 bases fitting TRBD1. Germline V gives CDR1 LGHNA, CDR2 YNFKEQ. The CDR3 has 19 amino acids. Unmatched junction bases numbered 14, after V lost 1 base and J lost 7 bases. CDR3 protein: CASSQGGQGVLIGREKLFF. Here the CDR3 DNA reads TGTGCCAGCAGCCAAGGGGGACAGGGGGTTTTAATTGGGCGTGAAAAACTGTTTTTT.

This chain uses TRBV18 with TRBJ1-6, with 8 bases aligning to TRBD1. Looked up from germline, CDR1 is KGHSH and CDR2 is LQKENI. The CDR3 length is 16 residues. Unmatched junction bases numbered 11, after V lost 6 bases and J lost 7 bases. The CDR3 DNA reads TGTGCCAGCTCCCCAATCGAGGACAGGGAGAATTCACCCCTCCACTTT. As protein: CASSPIEDRENSPLHF.